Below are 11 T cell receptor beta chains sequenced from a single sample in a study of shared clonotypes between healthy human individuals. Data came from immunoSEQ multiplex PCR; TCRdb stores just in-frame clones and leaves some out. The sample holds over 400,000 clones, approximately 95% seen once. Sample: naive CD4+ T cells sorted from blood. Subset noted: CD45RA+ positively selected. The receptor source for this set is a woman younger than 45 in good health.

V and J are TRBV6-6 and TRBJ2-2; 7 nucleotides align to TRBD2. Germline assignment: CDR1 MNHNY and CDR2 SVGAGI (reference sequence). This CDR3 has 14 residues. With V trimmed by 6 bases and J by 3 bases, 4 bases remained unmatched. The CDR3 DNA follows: TGTGCCAGCAGCGCTAGCGGATACACCGGGGAGCTGTTTTTT. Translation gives CASSASGYTGELFF.

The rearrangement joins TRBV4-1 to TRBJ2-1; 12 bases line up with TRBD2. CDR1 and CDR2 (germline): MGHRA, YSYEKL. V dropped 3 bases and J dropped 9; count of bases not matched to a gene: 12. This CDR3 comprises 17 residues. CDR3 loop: CASSHPQGRLAGVEQFF. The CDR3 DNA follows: TGCGCCAGCAGCCACCCACAGGGGAGACTAGCGGGAGTTGAGCAGTTCTTC.

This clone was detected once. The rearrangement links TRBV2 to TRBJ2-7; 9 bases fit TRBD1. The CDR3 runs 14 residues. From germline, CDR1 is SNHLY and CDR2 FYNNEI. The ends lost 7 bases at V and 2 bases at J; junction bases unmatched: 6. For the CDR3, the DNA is TGTGCCAGCACCGGACAGGGGTCTCCCTACGAGCAGTACTTC. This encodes CASTGQGSPYEQYF.

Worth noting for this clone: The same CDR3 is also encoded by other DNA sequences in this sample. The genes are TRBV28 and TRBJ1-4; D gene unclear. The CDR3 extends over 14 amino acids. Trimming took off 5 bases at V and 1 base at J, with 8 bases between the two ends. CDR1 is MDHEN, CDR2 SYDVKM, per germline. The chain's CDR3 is CASSPGGTNEKLFF. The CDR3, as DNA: TGTGCCAGCAGTCCCGGAGGAACTAATGAAAAACTGTTTTTT.

CDR3 residues: CASKDPNQNEQFF. DNA of the CDR3: TGTGCCAGCAAGGACCCGAATCAGAATGAGCAGTTCTTC. J is TRBJ2-1 and V is TRBV27; D uncertain. The CDR3 has 13 amino acids. Per the germline V gene, CDR1 is MNHEY and CDR2 is SMNVEV (reference sequence). The germline V and J ends were trimmed by 7 bases and 7 bases, with 14 bases remaining between them.

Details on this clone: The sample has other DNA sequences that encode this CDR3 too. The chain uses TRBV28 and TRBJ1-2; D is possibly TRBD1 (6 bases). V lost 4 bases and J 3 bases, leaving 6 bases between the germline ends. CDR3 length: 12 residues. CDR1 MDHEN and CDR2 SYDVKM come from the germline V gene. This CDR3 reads CASSWTDYGYTF. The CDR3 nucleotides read TGTGCCAGCAGTTGGACAGACTATGGCTACACCTTC.

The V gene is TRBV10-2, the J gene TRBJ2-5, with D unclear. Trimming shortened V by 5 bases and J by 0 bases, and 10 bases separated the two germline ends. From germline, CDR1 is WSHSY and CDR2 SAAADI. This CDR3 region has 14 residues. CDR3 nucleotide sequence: TGCGCCAGCAGTTTCCCCCCCAACCAAGAGACCCAGTACTTC. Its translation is CASSFPPNQETQYF.

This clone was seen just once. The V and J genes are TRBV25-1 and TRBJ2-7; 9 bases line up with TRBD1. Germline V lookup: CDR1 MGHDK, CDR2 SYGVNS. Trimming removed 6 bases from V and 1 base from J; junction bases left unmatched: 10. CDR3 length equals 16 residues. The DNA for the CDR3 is TGTGCCAGCAGCCCTAAAGTGGGGACAGGGTCCTACGAGCAGTACTTC. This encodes CASSPKVGTGSYEQYF.

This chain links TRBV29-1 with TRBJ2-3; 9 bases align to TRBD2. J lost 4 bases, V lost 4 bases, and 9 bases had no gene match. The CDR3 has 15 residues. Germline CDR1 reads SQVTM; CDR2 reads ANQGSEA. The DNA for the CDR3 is TGCAGCGTTGGTTCTCTGGCGGGAGGGCCAGATACGCAGTATTTT. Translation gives CSVGSLAGGPDTQYF.

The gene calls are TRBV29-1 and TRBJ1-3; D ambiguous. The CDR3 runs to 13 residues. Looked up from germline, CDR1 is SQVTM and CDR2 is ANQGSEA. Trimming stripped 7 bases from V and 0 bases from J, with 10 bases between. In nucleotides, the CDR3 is TGCAGCGCCGCTACAAACTCTGGAAACACCATATATTTT. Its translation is CSAATNSGNTIYF.

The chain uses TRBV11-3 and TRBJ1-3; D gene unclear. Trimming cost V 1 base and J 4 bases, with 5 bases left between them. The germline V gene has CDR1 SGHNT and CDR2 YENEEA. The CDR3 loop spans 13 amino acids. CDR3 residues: CASSLGEGNTIYF. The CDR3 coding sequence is TGTGCCAGCAGCTTAGGCGAAGGAAACACCATATATTTT.